Shown below are 8 T cell receptor beta chains from a single sample sequenced in a study of identical twins. TCRdb analysed the 5' RACE reads with MiXCR anew, one entry per CDR3 protein. The repertoire holds roughly 1,500,000 distinct CDR3 sequences, about 32% seen once, with about 0.3% in the top ten. Sequencing input: cord blood. The receptors were gathered from a newborn girl in good health.

The chain combines TRBV20-1 with TRBJ1-1; D call uncertain. The V end was cut by 3 bases, the J end by 1 base, with 6 bases between. The length of the CDR3 is 12 residues. Germline-derived CDR1 and CDR2 are DFQATT and SNEGSKA (reference sequence). The CDR3 DNA follows: TGCAGTGCTAGGTACCAGAACACTGAAGCTTTCTTT. Translating gives CSARYQNTEAFF.

This clonotype has a handful of counts. The V gene is TRBV29-1, the J gene TRBJ1-1; D perhaps matches TRBD1 (6 bases). V was cut by 4 bases and J by 1 base, with 10 bases left in between. The germline V gene encodes CDR1 SQVTM and CDR2 ANQGSEA. This CDR3 spans 13 amino acids. CDR3 protein: CSVAWGQNTEAFF. The CDR3 DNA reads as TGCAGCGTTGCATGGGGACAGAACACTGAAGCTTTCTTT.

This CDR3 is CAISRTKRLAGGADTQYF. The CDR3 nucleotides read TGTGCCATCAGTCGAACCAAGAGACTAGCGGGGGGGGCAGATACGCAGTATTTT. The chain links TRBV10-3 to TRBJ2-3; 14 bases are shared with TRBD2. The CDR3 contains 18 residues. With 5 bases clipped from V and 4 bases from J, the junction kept 11 bases outside the gene matches. Germline CDR1 and CDR2: ENHRY and SYGVKD.

In its sample, this clonotype was seen a few times. This CDR3 reads CALIRRGTGELFF. The CDR3 DNA sequence: TGTGCCTTGATCCGGCGGGGCACCGGGGAGCTGTTTTTT. The chain uses TRBV7-2 and TRBJ2-2; a possible D gene is TRBD2 (6 bases). The CDR3 contains 13 residues. Germline loops: CDR1 SGHTA, CDR2 FQGNSA. V was cut by 11 bases and J by 4 bases, with 14 bases left in between.

This chain connects TRBV28 to TRBJ1-4; D gene unclear. Germline V gives CDR1 MDHEN, CDR2 SYDVKM. The V gene lost 7 bases and the J gene lost 1 base, with 7 bases spanning the gap. The CDR3 covers 13 residues. The CDR3 DNA follows: TGTGCCAGCACCTGGGGAACTAATGAAAAACTGTTTTTT. Amino acid sequence: CASTWGTNEKLFF.

This clonotype appeared a few times. The rearrangement joins TRBV6-6 to TRBJ2-3, with D perhaps given as TRBD1 or TRBD2 (6 bases each). Deletions cut 2 bases from V and 3 bases from J, with 12 bases between. The germline CDR1 and CDR2 sequences are MNHNY and SVGAGI (reference sequence). The CDR3 has 15 amino acids. The chain's CDR3 is CASSYPTGRTDTQYF. For the CDR3, the DNA is TGTGCCAGCAGTTACCCCACAGGGAGGACAGATACGCAGTATTTT.

To note about this clonotype: A single base separates this from a much larger clone, so it may be a read error. The CDR3, as DNA: TGCAGCGCTGGGGGGGGGAGCTCCTACAATGAGCAGTACTTC. It translates to CSAGGGSSYNEQYF. The chain combines TRBV29-1 with TRBJ2-1, with 7 nucleotides matching TRBD2. The J call may be wrong; the DNA end is better matched by TRBJ2-7. Germline assignment: CDR1 SQVTM and CDR2 ANQGSEA. This CDR3 has 14 amino acids.

The chain employs TRBV7-9 and TRBJ2-1, with 10 bases lining up with TRBD2. Germline CDR1 and CDR2: SEHNR and FQNEAQ (reference sequence). This CDR3 is built from 16 residues. Losses at the gene ends were 5 bases for V and 7 bases for J; bases not matched to a gene: 11. CDR3 protein: CASSVTRTSGSNEQFF. The CDR3 region has the DNA TGTGCCAGCAGCGTCACCCGGACTAGCGGCAGTAATGAGCAGTTCTTC.